These 30 T cell receptor beta chains came from one sample sequenced in a study of monozygotic twins with inflammatory bowel disease. TCRdb re-called the 5' RACE reads and gives one entry per CDR3 protein, without DNA. This repertoire includes about 420,000 distinct CDR3 sequences. Sequencing was carried out using blood. The receptors were sampled from a human donor with ulcerative colitis or Crohn's disease, or a healthy co-twin of an affected twin (not recorded which).

The J gene is TRBJ2-7, the V gene TRBV18. CDR1 KGHSH and CDR2 LQKENI come from the germline V gene. The CDR3 totals 12 residues. CDR3 loop: CASSPKSYEQYF.

The chain recombines TRBV6-2 or TRBV6-3 with TRBJ1-5; the TRBD1 assignment by TCRdb is unverifiable without DNA. Per the germline V gene, CDR1 is MNHEY and CDR2 is SVGEGT. CDR3 length: 16 residues. CDR3 loop: CASSPPGGRINQPQHF.

The chain combines TRBV6-5 with TRBJ1-3; checking the TCRdb D call of TRBD1 is not possible without DNA. The CDR3 covers 12 residues. From germline, CDR1 is MNHEY and CDR2 SVGAGI. CDR3 amino acids: CASSRTGNTIYF.

The chain joins TRBV2 to TRBJ2-1. Germline values: CDR1 SNHLY, CDR2 FYNNEI. The CDR3 covers 11 residues. This CDR3 is CASRAWQEQFF.

This chain connects TRBV18 to TRBJ2-1. CDR1 and CDR2 (germline): KGHSH, LQKENI. The CDR3 is 12 residues long. The CDR3 protein is CASSPSPPEQFF.

The rearrangement joins TRBV20-1 to TRBJ1-4; the D call from TCRdb, TRBD1, cannot be confirmed without DNA. There are 18 residues in the CDR3. Germline CDR1 and CDR2: DFQATT and SNEGSKA (reference sequence). This CDR3 is CSARALTGDREANEKLFF.

The J gene is TRBJ2-5, the V gene TRBV4-3. The length of the CDR3 is 14 residues. CDR1 and CDR2 (germline): LGHNA, YSLEER. This CDR3 is CASSQDRYQETQYF.

The chain is built from TRBV2 and TRBJ2-1; the TRBD1 assignment by TCRdb is unverifiable without DNA. The CDR3 is 14 residues long. Germline loops: CDR1 SNHLY, CDR2 FYNNEI. CDR3 residues: CASGGFSSYNEQFF.

The chain links TRBV20-1 to TRBJ2-4; TCRdb designates TRBD1, a call that cannot be tested without DNA. Germline values: CDR1 DFQATT, CDR2 SNEGSKA (reference sequence). The CDR3 length is 15 residues. CDR3 loop: CSASASTGLKNIQYF.

V is TRBV6-6 and J is TRBJ1-2; TCRdb returns TRBD1, unconfirmable since there is no DNA. The CDR3 consists of 13 residues. Looked up from germline, CDR1 is MNHNY and CDR2 is SVGAGI (reference sequence). The CDR3: CASSYYRGYGYTF.

The V and J genes are TRBV20-1 and TRBJ1-2. The CDR3 length is 12 residues. CDR1 DFQATT and CDR2 SNEGSKA come from the germline V gene (reference sequence). The CDR3: CSAPIVAYGYTF.

The V and J genes are TRBV5-1 and TRBJ1-1. Germline V gene lookup returns CDR1 SGHRS and CDR2 YFSETQ. The CDR3 sequence is 15 residues long. The CDR3 sequence is CASSFGLGLNTEAFF.

The chain joins TRBV12-3 or TRBV12-4 to TRBJ1-5; with no DNA, the TCRdb D assignment of TRBD1 cannot be verified. This CDR3 has 15 amino acids. This CDR3 reads CASSETASSNQPQHF.

This sequence joins TRBV3-1 and TRBJ2-5; TCRdb indicates TRBD2, and absent DNA this call remains unverified. CDR3 length: 17 amino acids. CDR1 is LGHDT and CDR2 is YNNKEL in the germline V gene (reference sequence). The CDR3 sequence is CASSQGRTSGSRETQYF.

The CDR3 reads CASSRDTSATNEKLFF. This chain connects TRBV2 to TRBJ1-4; the D call from TCRdb, TRBD1, cannot be confirmed without DNA. The CDR3 totals 16 residues. Germline V gene lookup returns CDR1 SNHLY and CDR2 FYNNEI.

The rearrangement joins TRBV30 to TRBJ1-2; TCRdb names TRBD1, which stays unverified in the absence of DNA. Germline loops: CDR1 GTSNPN, CDR2 SVGIG (reference sequence). The CDR3 loop spans 11 amino acids. CDR3 sequence: CAWRKWDRVIF.

This chain connects TRBV20-1 to TRBJ1-1; there is no DNA to check the TCRdb D call of TRBD1. The germline V gene has CDR1 DFQATT and CDR2 SNEGSKA (reference sequence). The CDR3 is made up of 16 amino acids. The CDR3: CSAREFEDILNTEAFF.

The chain carries TRBV20-1 and TRBJ2-7; the TRBD2 assignment by TCRdb is unverifiable without DNA. Per germline, CDR1 DFQATT and CDR2 SNEGSKA (reference sequence). CDR3 size: 16 residues. The chain's CDR3 is CSARTVLAGAPYEQYF.

V gene TRBV11-2 combines with J gene TRBJ2-3; the D call from TCRdb, TRBD2, cannot be confirmed without DNA. The CDR3 runs 19 residues. Germline V gene data show CDR1 as SGHAT and CDR2 as FQNNGV. CDR3 amino acids: CASSLDRGRLAGGRDTQYF. The full variable domain, its missing parts supplied by reference TRBV11-2 and TRBJ2-3, is EAGVAQSPRYKIIEKRQSVAFWCNPISGHATLYWYQQILGQGPKLLIQFQNNGVVDDSQLPKDRFSAERLKGVDSTLKIQPAKLEDSAVYLCASSLDRGRLAGGRDTQYFGPGTRLTVL.

This sequence joins TRBV20-1 and TRBJ1-3; TCRdb selects TRBD1, and the lack of DNA leaves this call unchecked. The germline V gene has CDR1 DFQATT and CDR2 SNEGSKA (reference sequence). CDR3 length: 19 amino acids. The CDR3 sequence is CSARDPGGTGAVSGNTIYF.

V usage is TRBV7-2 and J usage is TRBJ2-3; the D call from TCRdb, TRBD2, cannot be confirmed without DNA. Per the germline V gene, CDR1 is SGHTA and CDR2 is FQGNSA. The CDR3 is made up of 15 amino acids. The CDR3 here is CASSSMTSGTDTQYF.

The J gene is TRBJ2-3, the V gene TRBV7-9. The germline V gene has CDR1 SEHNR and CDR2 FQNEAQ (reference sequence). CDR3 size: 13 residues. The CDR3 loop is CASSLGVTDTQYF.

The rearrangement joins TRBV20-1 to TRBJ1-6. CDR3 length: 14 residues. CDR1 and CDR2 (germline): DFQATT, SNEGSKA (reference sequence). The CDR3 spells CSALASSYNSPLHF.

The rearrangement joins TRBV5-5 to TRBJ1-2; TCRdb's D call, TRBD1, is unchecked because there is no DNA. Germline values: CDR1 SGHKS, CDR2 YYEKEE (reference sequence). There are 17 residues in the CDR3. The CDR3: CASSLGQGAQSRYGYTF.

This chain's CDR3 is CSVPELAGRTDTQYF. The chain uses TRBV29-1 and TRBJ2-3; without DNA, the TCRdb call of TRBD2 cannot be checked. Germline loops: CDR1 SQVTM, CDR2 ANQGSEA. This CDR3 has 15 residues.

The V and J genes are TRBV30 and TRBJ1-5. This CDR3 is built from 14 residues. Germline V gene sequence: CDR1 GTSNPN, CDR2 SVGIG (reference sequence). CDR3 region: CAWTEGLRNQPQHF.

The V gene is TRBV5-1, the J gene TRBJ2-2. Germline-derived CDR1 and CDR2 are SGHRS and YFSETQ. This CDR3 comprises 13 residues. CDR3 region: CASSFGNTGELFF.

The CDR3 region is CASSLTGARGNTEAFF. This chain links TRBV5-1 with TRBJ1-1; TCRdb returns TRBD1, unconfirmable since there is no DNA. The CDR3 consists of 16 residues. Germline CDR1 SGHRS, CDR2 YFSETQ. The variable domain in full, with the rest retrieved from reference TRBV5-1 and TRBJ1-1, is KAGVTQTPRYLIKTRGQQVTLSCSPISGHRSVSWYQQTPGQGLQFLFEYFSETQRNKGNFPGRFSGRQFSNSRSEMNVSTLELGDSALYLCASSLTGARGNTEAFFGQGTRLTVV.

This chain links TRBV12-3 or TRBV12-4 with TRBJ1-3. This CDR3 is 15 amino acids long. The CDR3 protein is CASSLAEVSGNTIYF.

This sequence joins TRBV29-1 and TRBJ1-1. Germline CDR1 SQVTM, CDR2 ANQGSEA. The CDR3 is 13 residues long. The CDR3 here is CSGGRPASTEAFF. The complete variable domain, with remaining parts taken from reference TRBV29-1 and TRBJ1-1, reads SAVISQKPSRDICQRGTSLTIQCQVDSQVTMMFWYRQQPGQSLTLIATANQGSEATYESGFVIDKFPISRPNLTFSTLTVSNMSPEDSSIYLCSGGRPASTEAFFGQGTRLTVV.